These 26 T cell receptor beta chains came from one sample sequenced in a study of T cells in Graves' hyperthyroidism and ophthalmopathy. Regions amplified from RNA transcripts were the TCR beta CDR3 regions. The primer set for the first-round RT-PCR of the TCR CDR3 was HTBI. TCRdb fed the multiplex PCR reads into MiXCR, producing one record per CDR3 protein. Of approximately 690,000 distinct CDR3 sequences in the sample, 20% were seen once. The sample comprised blood. Receptors were obtained from a man younger than 40 with Graves' ophthalmopathy.

This clonotype was observed a few times. V gene TRBV5-4 combines with J gene TRBJ1-1; TRBD1 might be the D (5 bases). The germline V gene encodes CDR1 SGHNT and CDR2 YYREEE (reference sequence). The CDR3 is 16 residues long. V lost 4 bases and J 6 bases, leaving 22 bases between the germline ends. The CDR3 reads CASSLQMGLASAEAFF. The CDR3 DNA is TGTGCCAGCAGCCTGCAAATGGGACTGGCGAGCGCTGAAGCTTTCTTT.

This sequence joins TRBV20-1 and TRBJ1-6; D unclear. The V gene lost 2 bases and the J gene lost 8 bases, with 13 bases spanning the gap. Germline CDR1 DFQATT, CDR2 SNEGSKA (reference sequence). CDR3 length: 14 amino acids. The CDR3 bases are TGCAGTGCTAGACCCCTCGGCGGTGATTCACCCCTCCACTTT. Translated: CSARPLGGDSPLHF.

This clonotype was found a few times. This rearrangement joins TRBV7-3 to TRBJ2-3, with TRBD2 matching over 8 bases. The CDR3 spans 15 residues. The germline CDR1 and CDR2 sequences are SGHTA and FQGTGA. V dropped 11 bases and J dropped 2; count of bases not matched to a gene: 12. CDR3 sequence reads: CASGERGTPTDTQYF. The CDR3 DNA is TGTGCCTCAGGCGAGCGGGGGACTCCCACAGATACGCAGTATTTT.

There are a few counts of this clonotype. CDR3 sequence reads: CASSSPGPASYEQYF. The CDR3 DNA is TGTGCCAGCAGTTCGCCGGGACCGGCCTCCTACGAGCAGTACTTC. The chain recombines TRBV28 with TRBJ2-7, with D perhaps assigned TRBD1 or TRBD2 (5 bases each). V gave up 4 bases and J gave up 0 bases, with 13 bases separating them. The germline V gene has CDR1 MDHEN and CDR2 SYDVKM. There are 15 residues in the CDR3.

The chain carries TRBV5-6 and TRBJ2-7; no definite D call. Per germline, CDR1 SGHDT and CDR2 YYEEEE. Trimming shortened V by 4 bases and J by 3 bases, and 11 bases separated the two germline ends. The CDR3 covers 13 residues. The CDR3 sequence: CASSLREDYEQYF. The CDR3 nucleotides are TGTGCCAGCAGCCTTCGTGAGGACTACGAGCAGTACTTC. The full variable domain, its missing parts supplied by reference TRBV5-6 and TRBJ2-7, is DAGVTQSPTHLIKTRGQQVTLRCSPKSGHDTVSWYQQALGQGPQFIFQYYEEEERQRGNFPDRFSGHQFPNYSSELNVNALLLGDSALYLCASSLREDYEQYFGPGTRLTVT.

This chain uses TRBV19 with TRBJ1-6; a weak D match, TRBD1 (5 bases). Between the trimmed V and J ends, which lost 7 bases and 3 bases, there was a span of 13 bases. The germline V gene encodes CDR1 LNHDA and CDR2 SQIVND (reference sequence). The CDR3 spans 15 residues. For the CDR3, the DNA is TGTGCCAGTAATTGGGGCGCCGACTATAATTCACCCCTCCACTTT. Residues: CASNWGADYNSPLHF.

This clonotype was seen a handful of times. The rearrangement joins TRBV12-3 or TRBV12-4 to TRBJ1-5; D not certain. V lost 3 bases and J 1 base, leaving 16 bases between the germline ends. This CDR3 spans 17 amino acids. The CDR3 DNA sequence: TGTGCCAGCAGTTTTCAGGCAGCGCCGGGGAGCAATCAGCCCCAGCATTTT. Translating it yields CASSFQAAPGSNQPQHF.

This clonotype came up a few times. The V call is TRBV5-8, the J call TRBJ1-2; TRBD1 aligns across 7 bases. Germline V gene data show CDR1 as SGHTS and CDR2 as YDEGEE. V trimming: 4 bases; J trimming: 0 bases; junction bases outside the gene matches: 12. The CDR3 spans 17 residues. The CDR3, as DNA: TGTGCCAGCAGCATACCGGGACAGAGATTAGCTAACTATGGCTACACCTTC. Translating gives CASSIPGQRLANYGYTF.

This clonotype has a handful of counts. This chain links TRBV6-2 or TRBV6-3 with TRBJ1-1; 8 bases fit TRBD1. Germline trimming cut 10 bases from V and 2 bases from J; bases unmatched to any gene: 3. Germline CDR1 and CDR2: MNHEY and SVGEGT. This CDR3 region has 12 residues. The CDR3 spells CATDRGNTEAFF. The CDR3 DNA is TGTGCCACCGACAGGGGCAACACTGAAGCTTTCTTT.

This clonotype was counted ten times or more. CDR3 bases: TGTGCCTGGAGGGGACTAGCGGGATCCGCCGGGGAGCTGTTTTTT. Its protein product is CAWRGLAGSAGELFF. The J gene is TRBJ2-2, the V gene TRBV30, with TRBD2 identical over 13 bases. This CDR3 has 15 amino acids. The germline CDR1 and CDR2 sequences are GTSNPN and SVGIG (reference sequence). V shed 3 bases and J 6 bases; nucleotides not matched to a gene: 4.

A note on this clonotype: This may stem from a read error, because a much larger clone lies one nucleotide away. V and J are TRBV28 and TRBJ2-1, with 11 nucleotides matching TRBD2. After removal of 4 bases from V and 4 bases from J, the junction contained 6 bases not matched to a gene. The CDR3 totals 16 residues. Germline V lookup: CDR1 MDHEN, CDR2 SYDVKM. CDR3 in amino acids: CASSSPSGRLYNEQFF. The CDR3 DNA reads as TGTGCCAGCAGTTCACCTAGCGGGAGGTTATACAATGAGCAGTTCTTC.

This clonotype was seen a few times. This rearrangement joins TRBV6-1 to TRBJ1-4; D gene unclear. CDR3 length: 12 amino acids. The V end lost 6 bases, the J end lost 5 bases, and 7 bases lay between the germline ends. Germline CDR1 is MNHNS and CDR2 is SASEGT. The chain's CDR3 is CASRKTNEKLFF. The CDR3 DNA reads TGTGCCAGCAGGAAGACGAATGAAAAACTGTTTTTT.

This clonotype was seen repeatedly, ten times or more. The chain recombines TRBV7-8 with TRBJ1-6; 10 bases line up with TRBD1. The CDR3 is made up of 15 amino acids. The junction had 3 bases not matched to a gene; V was cut back by 3 bases and J by 7 bases. Germline V gives CDR1 SGHVS, CDR2 FQNEAQ. The CDR3 sequence is CASSFETGGNSPLHF. In DNA form, the CDR3 reads TGTGCCAGCAGCTTCGAGACAGGGGGCAATTCACCCCTCCACTTT.

This clonotype showed up just a few times. The gene calls are TRBV20-1 and TRBJ2-7, with 8 bases that match TRBD1. Unmatched junction bases numbered 4, after V lost 6 bases and J lost 0 bases. The CDR3 extends over 13 amino acids. Germline lookup yields CDR1 DFQATT and CDR2 SNEGSKA (reference sequence). The CDR3 DNA reads as TGCAGTGCCCGGACAGGGAACTCCTACGAGCAGTACTTC. It translates to CSARTGNSYEQYF.

Only a few counts were recorded for this clonotype. Since a much larger clone is just one base distant, this may be a read error. This is likely a read error, given that the CDR3 carries no conserved phenylalanine or tryptophan at its end. The chain is built from TRBV18 and TRBJ1-1, with D unresolved. Germline-derived CDR1 and CDR2 are KGHSH and LQKENI. The CDR3 is 16 amino acids. V gave up 0 bases and J gave up 0 bases, with 11 bases separating them. CDR3: CASSPPRTNMNTEAFL. CDR3 nucleotide sequence: TGTGCCAGCTCACCACCTAGAACTAATATGAACACTGAAGCTTTCCTT.

This clonotype was seen repeatedly, ten times or more. The chain has TRBV7-2 and TRBJ2-1; D unresolved. This CDR3 region has 14 residues. The germline gives CDR1 SGHTA, CDR2 FQGNSA. V gave up 2 bases and J gave up 4 bases, with 9 bases separating them. CDR3 sequence: CASSLSPEYNEQFF. CDR3 DNA sequence: TGTGCCAGCAGCTTATCCCCGGAGTACAATGAGCAGTTCTTC.

This clonotype was detected a few times. The chain carries TRBV18 and TRBJ2-1; the match to TRBD2 covers 12 bases. J gave up 10 bases and V 8 bases, and 3 bases lay outside the gene matches. The CDR3 has 12 amino acids. Germline assignment: CDR1 KGHSH and CDR2 LQKENI. CDR3 nucleotide sequence: TGTGCCAGCCTCCTAGCGGGGGGGGAGCAGTTCTTC. It is translated as CASLLAGGEQFF.

This clonotype has at least ten counts. The chain uses TRBV12-3 or TRBV12-4 and TRBJ2-3; 9 positions agree with TRBD2. The length of the CDR3 is 17 residues. V gave up 1 base and J gave up 6 bases; unmatched junction bases: 11. CDR3 sequence: CASSLGGGRAVPDTQYF. In nucleotides, the CDR3 is TGTGCCAGCAGTTTAGGAGGCGGGAGGGCCGTTCCGGATACGCAGTATTTT.

This clonotype came up a few times. CDR3 nucleotides: TGTGCCAGCAGCTCCAGGGTAACCGGGGAGCTGTTTTTT. Encoded protein: CASSSRVTGELFF. This sequence joins TRBV11-2 and TRBJ2-2; a weak D match, TRBD1 (5 bases). The CDR3 length is 13 residues. The V gene's germline CDR1 is SGHAT and CDR2 FQNNGV. V shed 4 bases and J shed 5 bases, with 8 bases lying between them.

This clonotype has only a few counts. The J gene is TRBJ2-7, the V gene TRBV28; D gene ambiguous. Between the trimmed V and J ends, which lost 5 bases and 0 bases, there was a span of 14 bases. Per the germline V gene, CDR1 is MDHEN and CDR2 is SYDVKM. The length of the CDR3 is 15 residues. CDR3 DNA: TGTGCCAGCAGTCCTCTGACTTCAAGCTCCTACGAGCAGTACTTC. Its protein product is CASSPLTSSSYEQYF.

This clonotype was found many times. This rearrangement joins TRBV13 to TRBJ2-7, with 12 bases identical to TRBD2. Trimming at V came to 4 bases and at J to 6 bases, leaving 10 bases not matched to a gene. The CDR3 totals 16 residues. The germline CDR1 and CDR2 sequences are PRHDT and FYEKMQ (reference sequence). CDR3 in amino acids: CASSSGLAGISGEQYF. In DNA form, the CDR3 reads TGTGCCAGCAGCTCCGGACTAGCGGGAATTTCGGGCGAGCAGTACTTC.

This clonotype occurred many times. The chain combines TRBV5-1 with TRBJ2-2, with no clear D. V shed 3 bases and J shed 4 bases, with 25 bases lying between them. Germline V gene data show CDR1 as SGHRS and CDR2 as YFSETQ. The CDR3 runs to 19 residues. The CDR3 sequence: CASSSGKALGSRSTGELFF. The CDR3 DNA reads TGCGCCAGCAGCTCCGGCAAGGCGCTAGGTTCGAGGAGCACCGGGGAGCTGTTTTTT.

This clonotype was counted many times. The V gene is TRBV28, the J gene TRBJ1-4, with 8 bases lining up with TRBD1. Per germline, CDR1 MDHEN and CDR2 SYDVKM. J was trimmed by 8 bases and V by 7 bases; bases with no gene match: 6. This CDR3 is 13 amino acids long. In DNA form, the CDR3 reads TGTGCCAGCATAGGACAGGGTGACGAAAAACTGTTTTTT. This encodes CASIGQGDEKLFF.

This clonotype was observed at least ten times. The chain uses TRBV5-1 and TRBJ2-3, with 7 positions matching TRBD2. The CDR3 has 17 residues. CDR1 and CDR2 (germline): SGHRS, YFSETQ. V was clipped by 1 base and J by 1 base; unmatched bases: 9. The CDR3 region is CASSLKTGGAGTDTQYF. The CDR3 DNA is TGCGCCAGCAGCTTGAAAACGGGAGGCGCCGGCACAGATACGCAGTATTTT.

This clonotype was counted many times. This chain uses TRBV7-9 with TRBJ2-1; D remains ambiguous. The CDR3 totals 14 residues. CDR1 and CDR2 from the germline V gene are SEHNR and FQNEAQ (reference sequence). V was shortened by 2 bases and J by 4 bases, with 9 bases between the two germline ends. CDR3 in amino acids: CASSLSRLYNEQFF. Here the CDR3 DNA reads TGTGCCAGCAGCTTATCCAGGCTTTACAATGAGCAGTTCTTC.

This clonotype was recorded at least ten times. This chain uses TRBV6-1 with TRBJ2-5, with 7 bases lining up with TRBD1. Per the germline V gene, CDR1 is MNHNS and CDR2 is SASEGT. The junction had 11 bases not matched to a gene; V was cut back by 5 bases and J by 5 bases. The CDR3 runs to 15 residues. In nucleotides, the CDR3 is TGTGCCAGCAGTTTAGGGACAGTAGAACGGGAGACCCAGTACTTC. Its protein product is CASSLGTVERETQYF.